Sequencing of this T cell receptor (beta chain) was carried out in a study of T cells in Graves' hyperthyroidism and ophthalmopathy (dated by TCRdb to about 2019). As for the study more broadly: Peripheral blood samples were taken at initial diagnosis, before any treatment was given. Whether ophthalmopathy could be predicted prospectively was tested in an independent validation cohort made up of 18 to 20 hyperthyroidism patients plus 17 patients who later progressed to ophthalmopathy. The paper reports TCR Vbeta CDR3 sequencing of approximately 140 peripheral blood samples: under 45 ophthalmopathy, around 80 hyperthyroidism and some 17 progressor patients. The 80 to 100 discovery patients were randomly divided into training and test sets at a 7:3 ratio. Following sampling, methimazole starting at 30 mg daily was given to hyperthyroidism patients, and high-dose intravenous methylprednisolone was given to ophthalmopathy patients. The study also compared thyroid tissue and blood T-cell repertoires from five or six Graves' hyperthyroidism patients. To identify TCR V-J signatures that set the groups apart, the researchers used a discovery cohort of 95 to 100 patients, made up of around 40 with Graves' ophthalmopathy and 57 with stable Graves' hyperthyroidism.

TCR beta CDR3 regions were amplified from RNA transcripts. For the first round of RT-PCR on the TCR CDR3, the HTBI primer set was used together with the Qiagen OneStep RT-PCR kit. Libraries were constructed in a second round of multiplex PCR, after which size selection and purification were carried out. Sequencing of the libraries was done on an Illumina HiSeq2000 using paired-end 100 bp reads. The source study handled its data this way. SOAPnuke was used to process the raw data, throwing out any read that contained adapters or uncalled bases, had a mean Phred below 15, or lacked an exact constant-primer or identifier match. COPE v1.2.5 was used to merge high-quality paired reads, and clonotypes were defined as unique nucleotide sequences. MiTCR v1.1 was used to align the clonotypes against IMGT TRBV, TRBD and TRBJ reference segments. Only V-J combinations with frequency above 0.0001, covering approximately 99% of repertoires, were analysed. A TCS score was defined as the ratio between F50 (clonal expansion) and ExV (chaos), using BLOSUM62-based TCRdist between CDR3 peptides within each V-J. Welch's t-statistics and random forest reduced around 510 V-J features to 13, which were used in a naive Bayes classifier (R e1071). TCRdb trimmed public reads at Q25 via fastp, called clones via MiXCR and kept in-frame beta chains. All rows with the same CDR3 protein become a single entry with the most common DNA and genes. The V and J calls shown here were made by TCRdb, not taken from the authors' results. In this sample the table shows under 300,000 distinct CDR3 sequences, nearly 15% of which occur a single time. The top ten clones comprise under 35% of the sample.

The hyperthyroidism patients were between 18 and 65 years old and newly diagnosed, with a disease duration of less than 2 months. Patients with uncontrolled infections, other autoimmune diseases, pregnancy or lactation were excluded. Diagnoses relied on clinical symptoms, serum thyroxine and TRAb, thyroid ultrasound and orbital computed tomography. Blood from progressor patients was collected at the time of first diagnosis with hyperthyroidism, before any ophthalmopathy symptoms had appeared. PBMCs were isolated from about 9.2 ml of fresh peripheral blood by Ficoll-Paque density gradient centrifugation. Patients classed as progressors first received a Graves' hyperthyroidism diagnosis and then went on to develop ophthalmopathy during follow-up. Trizol reagent was used to extract total RNA, and RNA quality was then checked on an Agilent 2100 Bioanalyzer. There are many counts of this clonotype. No cognate antigen has been identified for it. The record has no base qualities; no much larger clone is one base away.

From the cysteine up to the phenylalanine, the CDR3 has a length of 13 residues. The entry retains the CDR3 DNA only, 39 bases that are in frame from base 1. CDR1 and CDR2 were assigned from the germline V gene (reference sequence) as LNHDA and SQIVND. A distance of 11 bases separates the germline ends of V and J, which lose 7 bases and 2 bases respectively. Summary of the overall study and its limitations: Sample size was not statistically predetermined, and blinding of investigators to group allocation was not performed. Most expanded thyroid clonotypes (frequency above 0.001) were also detected in blood, a finding suggesting that blood repertoires may reflect thyroid immune responses. In validation, the model predicted progression to ophthalmopathy a median of approximately 6.3 months before onset, with about 71% sensitivity and 72.22% specificity. Ophthalmopathy was separated from stable hyperthyroidism by a 13 V-J signature model, with approximately 90% sensitivity and about 81% specificity obtained in cross-validation and 80%/75% obtained in testing.

The specimen was blood. The sequence was obtained from a woman aged 45-65 years with Graves' hyperthyroidism that later progressed to Graves' ophthalmopathy. The chain is made from TRBV19 and TRBJ1-2; a tentative D match to TRBD1 spans 5 bases. The nucleotide sequence is TGTGCCAGTACCGAAACAGGCAACTATGGCTACACCTTC. This is translated as CASTETGNYGYTF.